What follows is one TCR beta chain and its context. Its antigen is currently unknown. Germline-derived CDR1 and CDR2 are SGHDT and YYEEEE. This CDR3 is built from 16 residues. The data stem from a study of T cells expressing NK-cell markers. Findings of the study overall: In five or six donors, dominant NKG2C+ clonotypes were about 1.0-7.5% of CD8+ T cells. The same clonotypes also predominated in the CD3+CD56-NKG2C+ fraction of four donors.

The authors generated TCR beta cDNA through 5'RACE template switching with UMIs. TCRdb reworked the 5' RACE reads into one entry per CDR3 protein, no DNA. The sample has around 550,000 distinct CDR3 sequences; the top ten hold less than 4.5%. This clonotype was obtained from a man between 18 and 35 years old in good health. The chain uses TRBV5-6 and TRBJ2-2; TCRdb's D call of TRBD1 is untestable without DNA. Sample: blood T cells: a sorted CD56 or NKG2C T cell subset, CD4+ or CD8+ T cells, or bulk PBMC T cells (not recorded which). CDR3 loop: CASSFPGQGVSGELFF.